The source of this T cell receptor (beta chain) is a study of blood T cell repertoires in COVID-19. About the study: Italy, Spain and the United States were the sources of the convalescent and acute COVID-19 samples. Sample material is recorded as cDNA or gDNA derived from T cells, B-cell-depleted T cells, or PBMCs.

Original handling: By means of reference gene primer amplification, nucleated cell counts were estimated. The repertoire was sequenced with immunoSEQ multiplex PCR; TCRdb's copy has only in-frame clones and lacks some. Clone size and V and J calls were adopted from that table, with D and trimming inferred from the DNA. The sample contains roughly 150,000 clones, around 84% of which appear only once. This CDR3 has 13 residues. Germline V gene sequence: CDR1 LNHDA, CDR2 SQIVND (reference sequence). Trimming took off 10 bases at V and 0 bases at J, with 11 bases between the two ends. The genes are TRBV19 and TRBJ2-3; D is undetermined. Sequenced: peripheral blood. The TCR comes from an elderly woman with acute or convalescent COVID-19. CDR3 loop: CATSTSSTDTQYF. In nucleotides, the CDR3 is TGTGCCACCTCTACCTCTAGCACAGATACGCAGTATTTT.